This T cell receptor beta chain stems from a study of cytomegalovirus exposure and HLA in healthy donors. Primers included in the PCR were 60 Vbeta and 13 Jbeta primers. Here immunoSEQ multiplex PCR was the method, and the copy in TCRdb shows in-frame clones only, minus some. The sample has some 90,000 clones; roughly 81% are singletons. Looked up from germline, CDR1 is MNHNS and CDR2 is SASEGT. V was cut by 6 bases and J by 3 bases, with 11 bases left in between. CDR3 length equals 13 residues. Overall study results and limits: For most TCR beta V segments, an earlier analysis put the productive rate at about 90% or about 30% of the time. With later analysis, a missense DCLRE1C variant became linked to TCR beta V- and J-gene trimming.

In regard to this clone: Antigen specificity is unknown.

The TCR originated in a man aged 35-49 years in good health and CMV-seronegative. What was sequenced was PBMCs. The chain joins TRBV6-1 to TRBJ1-1; D is undetermined. In nucleotides, the CDR3 is TGTGCCAGCAGGGAATATGAGGACACTGAAGCTTTCTTT. Protein sequence: CASREYEDTEAFF.